This TCR beta chain was sequenced during a study of post-analysis software for immune sequencing data. Carried by the TCR beta cDNA libraries were unique molecular identifiers. TCRdb itself ran the PCR reads through MiXCR, one entry per CDR3 protein. The data show over 150,000 distinct CDR3 sequences, about 37% seen once. This CDR3 region has 14 residues. V was trimmed by 6 bases and J by 0 bases, leaving 11 bases between them. The V gene's germline CDR1 is SGHTA and CDR2 FQGNSA. The clonotype originates from a girl aged 5-17 years with multiple sclerosis. The sequences come from blood, collected after autologous hematopoietic stem cell transplantation. V usage is TRBV7-2 and J usage is TRBJ2-5; D uncertain. CDR3 DNA: TGTGCCAGCAGTCTATATATAAACCAAGAGACCCAGTACTTC. Its protein is CASSLYINQETQYF.